The 21 T cell receptor beta chains below all came from one sample that was sequenced in a study of tumor and adjacent non-tumor tissue in lung cancer. TCRbeta libraries were built with three rounds of nested PCR, modified from ARM-PCR. TCRdb ran MiXCR on the multiplex PCR reads and lists one entry per CDR3 protein. The sample lists around 39,000 distinct CDR3 sequences; roughly 60% were seen once. RNA was extracted from bulk tissue without any cell sorting. Distant lung tissue was collected more than 3 cm away from the tumor edge. The sequencing input was distant non-tumor lung tissue. These receptors originate from a man in his fifties with non-small cell lung cancer.

About this clonotype itself: Sequence at one end of the junction differs from germline and may be a read error. V gene TRBV6-5 combines with J gene TRBJ1-2; possible D gene TRBD1, 5 bases. Germline V gene data show CDR1 as MNHEY and CDR2 as SVGAGI. The CDR3 is made up of 12 amino acids. CDR3 DNA sequence: TGTGCCAGCAGTCGGGGGGGTCTTGGCAACACCTTC. It translates to CASSRGGLGNTF.

Worth noting for this clonotype: A junction boundary mismatches the germline segment, possibly from a read error. The rearrangement uses TRBV4-1 and TRBJ1-1; D is ambiguous. CDR3 length: 14 amino acids. Germline V CDR1 and CDR2: MGHRA, YSYEKL. The CDR3 sequence is CANSQVSFTPDAFF. CDR3 nucleotides: TGCGCCAACAGCCAAGTATCGTTCACTCCTGATGCTTTCTTT.

This clonotype has just a few counts. Possible read error: a much larger clone is one base away. This CDR3 is missing its conserved last phenylalanine or tryptophan, likely due to a read error. The V and J genes are TRBV4-1 and TRBJ2-3, with D possibly being TRBD1 (6 bases). The CDR3 has 15 amino acids. Germline V gene data show CDR1 as MGHRA and CDR2 as YSYEKL. Deletions cut 1 base from V and 2 bases from J, with 10 bases between. CDR3 sequence (DNA): TGCGCCAGCAGCCAAGGTTGGACAGACACAGATACGCAGTATTTA. Amino acids: CASSQGWTDTDTQYL.

V gene TRBV2 combines with J gene TRBJ2-7; 10 bases line up with TRBD1. With V trimmed by 6 bases and J by 0 bases, 11 bases remained unmatched. The CDR3 consists of 17 residues. Germline values: CDR1 SNHLY, CDR2 FYNNEI. In DNA form, the CDR3 reads TGTGCCAGCAGCACTCCCTTCGGGACAGGGGACTCCTACGAGCAGTACTTC. Its translation: CASSTPFGTGDSYEQYF.

As for this clonotype: Germline and junction disagree at one end, which may indicate a read error. V usage is TRBV11-2 and J usage is TRBJ1-2; D perhaps matches TRBD1 (6 bases). The V gene's germline CDR1 is SGHAT and CDR2 FQNNGV. The CDR3 has 15 residues. This CDR3 reads CGSTLARQGSYGYAF. DNA for the CDR3: TGTGGCAGCACCCTGGCCCGGCAGGGGTCCTATGGCTACGCCTTC.

This clonotype was found a few times. Since a much larger clone is just one base distant, this may be a read error. The V gene is TRBV6-2 or TRBV6-3, the J gene TRBJ2-3; 11 positions agree with TRBD2. The CDR3 totals 16 residues. V was clipped by 7 bases and J by 1 base; unmatched bases: 7. CDR1 is MNHEY, CDR2 SVGEGT, per germline. For the CDR3, the DNA is TGTGCCAGCACCCCGGCACTAGCGGGGGGCACAGATACGCAGTATTTT. Translation: CASTPALAGGTDTQYF.

For this clonotype: This may be a read error: a much more frequent sequence differs by one nucleotide. The V gene is TRBV7-9, the J gene TRBJ2-3, with TRBD2 identical over 9 bases. Germline values: CDR1 SEHNR, CDR2 FQNEAQ (reference sequence). The CDR3 covers 17 residues. In DNA form, the CDR3 reads TGTGTCAGCAGCTCGGGACTAGCCGGTTCTCGGACAGATACGCAGTATTTT. It translates to CVSSSGLAGSRTDTQYF.

About this clonotype itself: This may arise from a read error, as a much more abundant clone is one base away. This CDR3 is CVSSQPDRVDEQYF. The DNA for the CDR3 is TGTGTCAGCAGCCAACCTGACAGGGTTGACGAGCAGTACTTC. This chain connects TRBV4-2 to TRBJ2-7; TRBD1 aligns across 7 bases. The CDR3 extends over 14 amino acids. The germline V gene has CDR1 LGHNA and CDR2 YNFKEQ.

This clonotype was seen only once. A read error may explain this, as a much larger clone is one base away. The V gene is TRBV7-9, the J gene TRBJ1-2; perhaps TRBD1 as D (6 bases). The CDR3 is 13 amino acids. V lost 4 bases and J 5 bases, leaving 11 bases between the germline ends. From germline, CDR1 is SEHNR and CDR2 FQNEAQ (reference sequence). In nucleotides, the CDR3 is TGTGCCAGCAGCTGGACAGCCAAATATGGCTACACCTTC. It codes for CASSWTAKYGYTF.

This clonotype was seen many times. The rearrangement uses TRBV6-1 and TRBJ2-5, with no clear D. This CDR3 contains 11 residues. The germline gives CDR1 MNHNS, CDR2 SASEGT. With 6 bases removed from V and 4 bases from J, the gap between germline ends came to 6 bases. Written as DNA, the CDR3 is TGTGCCAGCAGGGTTGTAGAGACCCAGTACTTC. This sequence encodes CASRVVETQYF.

As concerns this clonotype: The conserved phenylalanine or tryptophan normally closing the CDR3 is absent here, so this likely arose from a read error. The chain recombines TRBV5-4 with TRBJ2-2; 8 bases line up with TRBD2. V gave up 5 bases and J gave up 5 bases; unmatched junction bases: 17. CDR3 size: 18 residues. Germline V gene data show CDR1 as SGHNT and CDR2 as YYREEE (reference sequence). CDR3 nucleotide sequence: TGTGCCAGCAGTTCCCGGAGCGGGGGCCTTGCGGGGACCGGGGAGCTGTTTTAT. Its translation is CASSSRSGGLAGTGELFY.

The J gene is TRBJ2-1, the V gene TRBV4-2, with 10 bases lining up with TRBD1. Germline loops: CDR1 LGHNA, CDR2 YNFKEQ. With V trimmed by 9 bases and J by 3 bases, 14 bases remained unmatched. The CDR3 consists of 17 residues. The CDR3 here is CASDHSLRDRGYNEQFF. The CDR3 coding sequence is TGTGCCAGTGACCACAGCCTCCGGGACAGGGGCTACAATGAGCAGTTCTTC.

Comments on this clonotype: At one end, the junction sequence differs from germline, possibly due to a read error. The chain is built from TRBV12-3 or TRBV12-4 and TRBJ2-2; the D gene is possibly TRBD1 (7 bases). CDR3 length: 15 residues. The CDR3 DNA sequence: TGTGTCAGCAGTTTGCGGGACAGTGAAACCGGGGAGCTGTTTTTT. As protein: CVSSLRDSETGELFF.

In its sample, this clonotype was seen once. Its ends do not fully match the called genes, so a read error is possible. The chain joins TRBV14 to TRBJ2-1; 10 bases agree with TRBD2. Looked up from germline, CDR1 is SGHDN and CDR2 is FVKESK. The CDR3 is 16 amino acids. The CDR3: CASSLLAGATYNEQFF. The CDR3 region has the DNA TGTGCCAGTAGCCTTCTAGCGGGGGCCACCTACAATGAGCAGTTCTTC.

The chain links TRBV4-1 to TRBJ1-5; D gene unclear. The length of the CDR3 is 15 residues. Per germline, CDR1 MGHRA and CDR2 YSYEKL. V lost 0 bases and J lost 1, with 7 bases in between. The CDR3 here is CASSQEYPSNQPQHF. CDR3 DNA sequence: TGCGCCAGCAGCCAAGAATATCCGAGCAATCAGCCCCAGCATTTT.

CDR3 bases: TGCGCCAGCAGCAAACAGGTTGCGAACACTGAAGCTTTCTTT. As protein: CASSKQVANTEAFF. This chain uses TRBV5-1 with TRBJ1-1; perhaps TRBD1 as D (5 bases). The CDR3 is 14 amino acids. Germline-derived CDR1 and CDR2 are SGHRS and YFSETQ. V was cut by 4 bases and J by 1 base, with 11 bases left in between.

On this clonotype itself: A junction boundary mismatches the germline segment, possibly from a read error. The chain links TRBV20-1 to TRBJ2-1, with a tentative D call TRBD2 (5 bases). The germline gives CDR1 DFQATT, CDR2 SNEGSKA (reference sequence). The CDR3 covers 18 residues. CDR3 residues: CSARDSRAGGSIRNEEFF. In nucleotides, the CDR3 is TGCAGTGCTAGAGATAGTAGGGCCGGAGGTTCCATTCGGAATGAGGAGTTCTTC.

This clonotype was detected only a few times. A much larger clone lies a single base off, so this may be a read error. In DNA form, the CDR3 reads TGTGCCAGCAGTCCCCTGGAAGTGAGCACTGAAGCTTTCTTT. Encoded protein: CASSPLEVSTEAFF. The chain uses TRBV28 and TRBJ1-1; no clear D gene. Trimming removed 5 bases at V and 4 bases at J, with 14 bases between. CDR1 is MDHEN and CDR2 is SYDVKM in the germline V gene. The CDR3 is 14 amino acids. Together with reference TRBV28 and TRBJ1-1, the CDR3 gives the full variable domain: DVKVTQSSRYLVKRTGEKVFLECVQDMDHENMFWYRQDPGLGLRLIYFSYDVKMKEKGDIPEGYSVSREKKERFSLILESASTNQTSMYLCASSPLEVSTEAFFGQGTRLTVV.

Comment on this clonotype: The junction departs from the called germline gene at one end, perhaps through a read error. This sequence joins TRBV5-1 and TRBJ1-2; D is possibly TRBD1 (6 bases). The CDR3 contains 15 residues. Germline CDR1 and CDR2: SGHRS and YFSETQ. The CDR3 is CASSADSGNYYGYTF. The CDR3, as DNA: TGTGCCAGCAGCGCGGACAGCGGTAATTACTATGGCTACACCTTC.

This clonotype has ten or more counts. This chain connects TRBV5-4 to TRBJ2-7; D perhaps matches TRBD2 (5 bases). Germline loops: CDR1 SGHNT, CDR2 YYREEE (reference sequence). This CDR3 comprises 14 residues. V gave up 3 bases and J gave up 5 bases, with 15 bases separating them. This chain's CDR3 is CASSWEMLPDEQYF. Written as DNA, the CDR3 is TGTGCCAGCAGCTGGGAGATGTTACCGGACGAGCAGTACTTC.

This clonotype was counted once. The missing conserved phenylalanine or tryptophan at the end of this CDR3 makes a read error likely. The chain couples TRBV5-5 to TRBJ1-6; D unresolved. This CDR3 is built from 16 residues. Germline V gene sequence: CDR1 SGHKS, CDR2 YYEKEE (reference sequence). The CDR3 is CASSPVGEAYNSPLHI. Here the CDR3 DNA reads TGTGCTAGCAGCCCAGTCGGGGAGGCCTATAATTCACCCCTCCACATT.